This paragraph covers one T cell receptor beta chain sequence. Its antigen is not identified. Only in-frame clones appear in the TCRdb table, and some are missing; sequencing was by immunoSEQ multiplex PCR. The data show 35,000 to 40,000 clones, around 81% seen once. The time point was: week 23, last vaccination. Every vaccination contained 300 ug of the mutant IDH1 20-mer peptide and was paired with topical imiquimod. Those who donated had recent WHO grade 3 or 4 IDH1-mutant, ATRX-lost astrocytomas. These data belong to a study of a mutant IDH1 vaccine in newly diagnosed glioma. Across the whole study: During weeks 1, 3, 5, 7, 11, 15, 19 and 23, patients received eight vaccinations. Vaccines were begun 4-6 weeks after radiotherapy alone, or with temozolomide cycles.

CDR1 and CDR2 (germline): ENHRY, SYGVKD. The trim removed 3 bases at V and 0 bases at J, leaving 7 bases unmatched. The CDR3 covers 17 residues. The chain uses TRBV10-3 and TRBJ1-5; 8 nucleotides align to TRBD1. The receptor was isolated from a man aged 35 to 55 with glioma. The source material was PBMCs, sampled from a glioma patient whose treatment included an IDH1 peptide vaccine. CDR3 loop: CAISERLQGGSNQPQHF. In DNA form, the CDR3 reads TGTGCCATCAGTGAACGGCTACAGGGGGGTAGCAATCAGCCCCAGCATTTT.